The 32 T cell receptor beta chains below come from one sample, sequenced in a study of blood T cell repertoires in COVID-19. Measured with immunoSEQ multiplex PCR; TCRdb has only the in-frame clones, and not every one. Found here are 200,000 to 300,000 clones, 70% to 90% of them singletons; the top ten hold about 2.1%. What was sequenced was peripheral blood. The receptors come from a woman aged 45-60 years with acute or convalescent COVID-19.

The chain employs TRBV7-9 and TRBJ2-2; 12 positions match TRBD2. Germline CDR1 SEHNR, CDR2 FQNEAQ (reference sequence). This CDR3 has 18 residues. After removal of 5 bases from V and 1 base from J, the junction contained 8 bases not matched to a gene. The CDR3 reads CASSPGLAGTKNTGELFF. CDR3 nucleotides: TGTGCCAGCAGCCCTGGACTAGCGGGGACAAAGAACACCGGGGAGCTGTTTTTT.

V usage is TRBV9 and J usage is TRBJ1-4; D unresolved. The V end lost 0 bases, the J end lost 7 bases, and 10 bases lay between the germline ends. This CDR3 is 14 amino acids long. Germline loops: CDR1 SGDLS, CDR2 YYNGEE. CDR3: CASSVERSGEKLFF. As DNA, the CDR3 is TGTGCCAGCAGCGTAGAACGGAGTGGTGAAAAACTGTTTTTT.

In this sample, this clone turned up many times. The gene calls are TRBV9 and TRBJ2-2; maybe TRBD1 (6 bases). Deletions cut 4 bases from V and 1 base from J, with 14 bases between. Germline V gene sequence: CDR1 SGDLS, CDR2 YYNGEE. This CDR3 comprises 16 residues. The CDR3 bases are TGTGCCAGCAGCCAGCAGGGGACCATGAACACCGGGGAGCTGTTTTTT. This translates into CASSQQGTMNTGELFF.

J is TRBJ1-5 and V is TRBV27; D ambiguous. V was clipped by 4 bases and J by 9 bases, with 13 bases between them. Germline V gene data show CDR1 as MNHEY and CDR2 as SMNVEV (reference sequence). This CDR3 comprises 13 residues. CDR3 nucleotide sequence: TGTGCCAGCAGTTGGGAACCTGCGGGGCCCCAGCATTTT. Translating it yields CASSWEPAGPQHF.

The V and J genes are TRBV5-1 and TRBJ1-1, with D tentatively TRBD1 (5 bases). Germline V gene sequence: CDR1 SGHRS, CDR2 YFSETQ. This CDR3 region has 13 residues. The germline V and J ends were trimmed by 5 bases and 2 bases, with 10 bases remaining between them. The DNA for the CDR3 is TGCGCCAGCAGACGAGGGACTAACACTGAAGCTTTCTTT. It codes for CASRRGTNTEAFF. Drawing the rest from reference TRBV5-1 and TRBJ1-1, the complete variable domain is KAGVTQTPRYLIKTRGQQVTLSCSPISGHRSVSWYQQTPGQGLQFLFEYFSETQRNKGNFPGRFSGRQFSNSRSEMNVSTLELGDSALYLCASRRGTNTEAFFGQGTRLTVV.

The chain employs TRBV2 and TRBJ1-4; 7 positions match TRBD1. The germline CDR1 and CDR2 sequences are SNHLY and FYNNEI. The V segment lost 8 bases and the J segment 4 bases; nucleotides outside the gene matches: 7. This CDR3 spans 14 amino acids. CDR3 in DNA: TGTGCCAGCGGTTACAGGGGTTATAATGAAAAACTGTTTTTT. Its protein is CASGYRGYNEKLFF.

V and J are TRBV9 and TRBJ2-5; TRBD2 agrees at 11 bases. V was pared by 0 bases and J by 0 bases, with 7 bases of the junction left unmatched. CDR1 and CDR2 (germline): SGDLS, YYNGEE. The CDR3 has 18 amino acids. CDR3 bases: TGTGCCAGCAGCGTAGATACTAGCGGGGGTCCGTACCAAGAGACCCAGTACTTC. As protein: CASSVDTSGGPYQETQYF.

V and J are TRBV18 and TRBJ1-2; 8 positions match TRBD1. Trimming at V came to 5 bases and at J to 4 bases, leaving 15 bases not matched to a gene. Germline CDR1 is KGHSH and CDR2 is LQKENI. CDR3 length: 17 residues. CDR3 loop: CASSFVPLPGGSYGYTF. In DNA, the CDR3 is TGTGCCAGCTCATTCGTACCTTTGCCAGGGGGCTCCTATGGCTACACCTTC.

This rearrangement joins TRBV5-8 to TRBJ2-1; 7 bases map to TRBD2. Per the germline V gene, CDR1 is SGHTS and CDR2 is YDEGEE. The trim removed 0 bases at V and 2 bases at J, leaving 5 bases unmatched. CDR3 size: 16 residues. CDR3 sequence: CASSLVPSGAYNEQFF. CDR3 DNA: TGTGCCAGCAGCTTGGTTCCTAGCGGAGCCTACAATGAGCAGTTCTTC.

The gene calls are TRBV30 and TRBJ2-7; 8 bases align to TRBD2. Per the germline V gene, CDR1 is GTSNPN and CDR2 is SVGIG (reference sequence). The CDR3 is 14 amino acids. The V and J ends lost 0 bases and 2 bases, in that order; junction bases with no gene match: 3. As DNA, the CDR3 is TGTGCCTGGAGTGTGGTGCGGGAGGCCTACGAGCAGTACTTC. Its protein is CAWSVVREAYEQYF.

The chain uses TRBV3-1 (or the pseudogene TRBV3-2) and TRBJ1-2, with 10 nucleotides matching TRBD1. V gave up 4 bases and J gave up 6 bases; unmatched junction bases: 2. In germline, CDR1 is LGHDT, CDR2 YNNKEL (reference sequence). This CDR3 region has 13 residues. The CDR3, as DNA: TGTGCCAGCAGCCGACAGGGGGCCGATGGCTACACCTTC. Its protein product is CASSRQGADGYTF.

The chain combines TRBV29-1 with TRBJ1-4; D possibly corresponds to TRBD1 (6 bases). In germline, CDR1 is SQVTM, CDR2 ANQGSEA. Trimming stripped 2 bases from V and 8 bases from J, with 12 bases between. The CDR3 totals 13 residues. The DNA for the CDR3 is TGCAGCGTTGAATGGGGGCAGGGAGAAAAACTGTTTTTT. Translated: CSVEWGQGEKLFF.

This clone was seen a single time. The chain recombines TRBV3-1 (or the pseudogene TRBV3-2) with TRBJ1-4, with unresolved D. Trimming removed 4 bases at V and 4 bases at J, with 10 bases between. CDR1 and CDR2 from the germline V gene are LGHDT and YNNKEL (reference sequence). This CDR3 has 14 residues. The CDR3 loop reads CASSRSFGNEKLFF. The CDR3 nucleotides are TGTGCCAGCAGCCGGTCGTTCGGTAATGAAAAACTGTTTTTT.

The chain couples TRBV2 to TRBJ1-5, with D maybe TRBD1 (6 bases). CDR3 length: 15 residues. The ends were cut back, 4 bases at V and 5 bases at J, with 15 bases in the middle. CDR1 is SNHLY and CDR2 is FYNNEI in the germline V gene. Here the CDR3 reads CASSGEGGGDQPQHF. Here the CDR3 DNA reads TGTGCCAGCAGTGGGGAGGGGGGCGGCGATCAGCCCCAGCATTTT. The whole variable domain, remainder taken from reference TRBV2 and TRBJ1-5, is EPEVTQTPSHQVTQMGQEVILRCVPISNHLYFYWYRQILGQKVEFLVSFYNNEISEKSEIFDDQFSVERPDGSNFTLKIRSTKLEDSAMYFCASSGEGGGDQPQHFGDGTRLSIL.

The chain joins TRBV13 to TRBJ1-5, with TRBD1 matching 7 bases. The ends lost 3 bases at V and 9 bases at J; junction bases unmatched: 8. Germline CDR1 reads PRHDT; CDR2 reads FYEKMQ (reference sequence). This CDR3 has 14 residues. The CDR3 protein is CASSFYRGNGPQHF. Here the CDR3 DNA reads TGTGCCAGCAGCTTCTACAGGGGTAACGGGCCCCAGCATTTT.

The CDR3 reads CASSSGQPATNEKLFF. In DNA form, the CDR3 reads TGTGCCAGCAGCTCAGGACAGCCTGCAACTAATGAAAAACTGTTTTTT. The chain is built from TRBV9 and TRBJ1-4; maybe TRBD1 (6 bases). The germline V gene has CDR1 SGDLS and CDR2 YYNGEE. Trimming took off 4 bases at V and 0 bases at J, with 13 bases between the two ends. This CDR3 contains 16 residues.

V and J are TRBV24-1 and TRBJ2-3; the D is unclear. CDR1 KGHDR and CDR2 SFDVKD come from the germline V gene. There are 13 residues in the CDR3. Trimming removed 9 bases at V and 2 bases at J, with 11 bases between. DNA of the CDR3: TGTGCCACCGATACAGCAAACACAGATACGCAGTATTTT. This translates into CATDTANTDTQYF.

Here the CDR3 reads CASSYPIGTSSRNEQFF. The CDR3 region has the DNA TGTGCCAGCAGTTATCCAATCGGGACTAGCTCTCGGAATGAGCAGTTCTTC. This chain joins TRBV27 and TRBJ2-1, with 9 nucleotides matching TRBD2. Germline values: CDR1 MNHEY, CDR2 SMNVEV (reference sequence). The CDR3 sequence is 17 residues long. The V and J ends lost 4 bases and 7 bases, in that order; junction bases with no gene match: 14.

The V call is TRBV4-1, the J call TRBJ2-1; possible D gene TRBD2, 6 bases. Germline V lookup: CDR1 MGHRA, CDR2 YSYEKL. This CDR3 contains 15 residues. Trimming cost V 0 bases and J 5 bases, with 11 bases left between them. CDR3 sequence (DNA): TGCGCCAGCAGCCAAGAGGAGGGCCAGGACAATGAGCAGTTCTTC. It specifies CASSQEEGQDNEQFF.

The V and J genes are TRBV7-6 and TRBJ2-2; D not resolved. Germline V lookup: CDR1 SGHVS, CDR2 FNYEAQ. The V end was cut by 4 bases, the J end by 6 bases, with 15 bases between. The CDR3 totals 15 residues. CDR3 nucleotide sequence: TGTGCCAGCAGCTCGCCAACCGAAGACTCCGGGGAGCTGTTTTTT. It codes for CASSSPTEDSGELFF.

The chain has TRBV30 and TRBJ1-2, with TRBD1 identical over 7 bases. Per germline, CDR1 GTSNPN and CDR2 SVGIG (reference sequence). The CDR3 length is 15 residues. Trimming removed 3 bases from V and 4 bases from J; junction bases left unmatched: 11. Here the CDR3 DNA reads TGTGCCTGGAGACCAACACCGGGACAGACCTATGGCTACACCTTC. Translation gives CAWRPTPGQTYGYTF.

This CDR3 reads CASTRTDLNTEAFF. In DNA form, the CDR3 reads TGTGCCAGCACCCGGACAGACCTGAACACTGAAGCTTTCTTT. This chain links TRBV3-1 (or the pseudogene TRBV3-2) with TRBJ1-1; a weak D match, TRBD1 (6 bases). Germline V gene sequence: CDR1 LGHDT, CDR2 YNNKEL (reference sequence). This CDR3 spans 14 amino acids. V lost 7 bases to trimming and J lost 0 bases, with 12 bases between them.

V and J are TRBV18 and TRBJ1-3; possibly TRBD1 for D (5 bases). The ends were cut back, 0 bases at V and 4 bases at J, with 13 bases in the middle. The germline CDR1 and CDR2 sequences are KGHSH and LQKENI. This CDR3 is 16 amino acids long. The CDR3 coding sequence is TGTGCCAGCTCACCACCGGGGGGGGTCCAAGGAAACACCATATATTTT. It codes for CASSPPGGVQGNTIYF.

J is TRBJ2-7 and V is TRBV28; a weak D match, TRBD2 (5 bases). The CDR3 has 13 residues. Trimming cost V 8 bases and J 5 bases, with 16 bases left between them. Per germline, CDR1 MDHEN and CDR2 SYDVKM. CDR3 in DNA: TGTGCCAGCCGGACTGGTTTAGGCAACGAGCAGTACTTC. The encoded protein is CASRTGLGNEQYF.

The gene calls are TRBV11-2 and TRBJ2-5; D is undetermined. The ends were cut back, 4 bases at V and 5 bases at J, with 5 bases in the middle. The CDR3 consists of 11 residues. Germline V gene sequence: CDR1 SGHAT, CDR2 FQNNGV. CDR3: CASSYSETQYF. The CDR3 nucleotides are TGTGCCAGCAGCTACAGTGAGACCCAGTACTTC. The full variable domain, its missing parts supplied by reference TRBV11-2 and TRBJ2-5, is EAGVAQSPRYKIIEKRQSVAFWCNPISGHATLYWYQQILGQGPKLLIQFQNNGVVDDSQLPKDRFSAERLKGVDSTLKIQPAKLEDSAVYLCASSYSETQYFGPGTRLLVL.

This rearrangement joins TRBV4-2 to TRBJ1-2; 7 nucleotides match TRBD1. Unmatched junction bases numbered 11, after V lost 1 base and J lost 0 bases. From germline, CDR1 is LGHNA and CDR2 YNFKEQ. CDR3 size: 18 residues. In nucleotides, the CDR3 is TGTGCCAGCAGCCAAGTCTGGCAGGGGGTTCGAGCTAACTATGGCTACACCTTC. This sequence encodes CASSQVWQGVRANYGYTF.

The V call is TRBV27, the J call TRBJ1-6; unclear D gene. The CDR3 is made up of 14 amino acids. Germline V gene lookup returns CDR1 MNHEY and CDR2 SMNVEV (reference sequence). V lost 2 bases and J 7 bases, leaving 9 bases between the germline ends. DNA for the CDR3: TGTGCCAGCAGTTTAGTCGACGGGAATTCACCCCTCCACTTT. The encoded protein is CASSLVDGNSPLHF.

The rearrangement links TRBV9 to TRBJ2-7; no firm D call. V was cut by 4 bases and J by 6 bases, with 14 bases left in between. This CDR3 is 13 amino acids long. Germline assignment: CDR1 SGDLS and CDR2 YYNGEE. The DNA for the CDR3 is TGTGCCAGCAGCCCTCCTGTGAGCACCGAGCAGTACTTC. Protein: CASSPPVSTEQYF.

Concerning this clone itself: One junction end does not reproduce the germline sequence, and a read error may be involved. The gene calls are TRBV4-2 and TRBJ1-1; TRBD1 is a possible D gene (5 bases). The germline V gene has CDR1 LGHNA and CDR2 YNFKEQ. The CDR3 is made up of 13 amino acids. DNA for the CDR3: TGTGCCAGCAGCCAAGAAAGGCAGTTGGGGCCCTTATTT. Translation gives CASSQERQLGPLF.

CDR3 loop: CASLPASGSYEQYF. The DNA of the CDR3 is TGTGCCAGCTTACCCGCTAGCGGCTCCTACGAGCAGTACTTC. This chain links TRBV28 with TRBJ2-7; 7 bases agree with TRBD2. CDR3 size: 14 residues. The V gene's germline CDR1 is MDHEN and CDR2 SYDVKM. V was clipped by 8 bases and J by 0 bases; unmatched bases: 7.

The chain couples TRBV7-8 to TRBJ1-1; no reliable D call. The V gene's germline CDR1 is SGHVS and CDR2 FQNEAQ. V gave up 1 base and J gave up 8 bases, with 20 bases separating them. The CDR3 runs to 16 residues. CDR3 coding DNA: TGTGCCAGCAGCTTAGGTATAACCCGGGGAGGCCACGAAGCTTTCTTT. Protein sequence: CASSLGITRGGHEAFF. Filled out from reference TRBV7-8 and TRBJ1-1, the complete variable domain reads GAGVSQSPRYKVAKRGQDVALRCDPISGHVSLFWYQQALGQGPEFLTYFQNEAQLDKSGLPSDRFFAERPEGSVSTLKIQRTQQEDSAVYLCASSLGITRGGHEAFFGQGTRLTVV.

This clone was counted only a few times. The chain has TRBV10-3 and TRBJ2-3, with TRBD2 matching over 7 bases. The V and J ends lost 4 bases and 0 bases, in that order; junction bases with no gene match: 7. CDR1 ENHRY and CDR2 SYGVKD come from the germline V gene. The CDR3 loop spans 16 amino acids. CDR3 in DNA: TGTGCCATCAGTGTGGCGGGAGACTCTAGCACAGATACGCAGTATTTT. This encodes CAISVAGDSSTDTQYF.